This TCR beta chain derives from a study of response to subunit inactivated influenza vaccine. This clonotype was detected a few times. Its antigen is as yet unknown. One entry per CDR3 protein results from TCRdb running MiXCR on the RT-PCR reads. The data contain around 300,000 distinct CDR3 sequences, about 20% of them singletons. Points from the study as a whole: It was suggested by the authors that few new T cells are recruited by each seasonal influenza vaccination.

This sample comprised PBMCs from blood, obtained about 20 months after vaccination. This receptor was obtained from a man between 50 and 75 years old who received an inactivated influenza vaccine.

CDR3 region: CASSEGGRWDQPQHF. CDR3 nucleotide sequence: TGTGCCAGCAGTGAAGGCGGCAGGTGGGATCAGCCCCAGCATTTT. V gene TRBV25-1 combines with J gene TRBJ1-5; D is uncertain. In germline, CDR1 is MGHDK, CDR2 SYGVNS. V was pared by 2 bases and J by 5 bases, with 13 bases between. The CDR3 has 15 amino acids.